Reported below is one TCR beta chain. The method was immunoSEQ multiplex PCR; TCRdb's version includes in-frame clones alone and lacks a portion of them. The sample consists of 74,000 or so clones, about 97% of them appearing once. This sample is drawn from a study of technical replicates of blood from a few donors. The germline gives CDR1 SGHTA, CDR2 FQGTGA. Trimming removed 5 bases from V and 3 bases from J; junction bases left unmatched: 15. CDR3 length equals 17 residues. The gene calls are TRBV7-3 and TRBJ2-7; 8 positions match TRBD1. Material: T cells isolated from PBMCs. The sequence derives from a human donor in good health. CDR3 region: CASSLQGPPGQGYEQYF. The CDR3 DNA is TGTGCCAGCAGCCTCCAGGGGCCACCAGGACAGGGCTACGAGCAGTACTTC.